This record looks at one TCR beta chain sequence and its context. Trimming shortened V by 0 bases and J by 13 bases, and 10 bases separated the two germline ends. This CDR3 has 12 amino acids. Germline V gene sequence: CDR1 PRHDT, CDR2 FYEKMQ (reference sequence). This entry comes from a study of blood T cells in healthy people across ages. Then a second PCR, running roughly 7 to 11 cycles, was carried out with a sample-barcoded 5' primer and a J-beta primer mix. MiXCR, applied by TCRdb to the 5' RACE reads, yields one record per CDR3 protein. The repertoire has about 2 million distinct CDR3 sequences, less than 50% of them found once; the top ten carry over 2%.

Sequencing input: blood. The clonotype was recovered from a woman in her 40s in good health. The V call is TRBV13, the J call TRBJ1-5, with D possibly being TRBD1 (5 bases). The chain's CDR3 is CASSLGRGTQHF. CDR3 DNA: TGTGCCAGCAGCTTAGGAAGGGGCACTCAGCATTTT.